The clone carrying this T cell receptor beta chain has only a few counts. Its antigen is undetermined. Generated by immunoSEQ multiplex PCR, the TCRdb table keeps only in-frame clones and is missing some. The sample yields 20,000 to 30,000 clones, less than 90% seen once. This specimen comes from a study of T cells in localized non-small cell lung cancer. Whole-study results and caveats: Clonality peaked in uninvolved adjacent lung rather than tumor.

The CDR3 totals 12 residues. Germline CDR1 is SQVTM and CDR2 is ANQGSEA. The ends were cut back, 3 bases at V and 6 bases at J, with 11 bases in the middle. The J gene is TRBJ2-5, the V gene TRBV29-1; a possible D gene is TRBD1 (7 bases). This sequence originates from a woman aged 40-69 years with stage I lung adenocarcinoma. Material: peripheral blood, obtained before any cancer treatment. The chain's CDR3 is CSVDRGAKTQYF. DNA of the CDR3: TGCAGCGTTGACAGGGGGGCAAAGACCCAGTACTTC. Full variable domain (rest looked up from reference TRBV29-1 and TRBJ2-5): SAVISQKPSRDICQRGTSLTIQCQVDSQVTMMFWYRQQPGQSLTLIATANQGSEATYESGFVIDKFPISRPNLTFSTLTVSNMSPEDSSIYLCSVDRGAKTQYFGPGTRLLVL.